This T cell receptor (beta chain) was documented in a study of CD8 T cells in Susac syndrome. From blood CD8+ and CD4+ T cells, the TCR beta chain was sequenced. The authors reverse transcribed 0.5 to 1 ug RNA with random hexamers. TCRdb re-called the immunoSEQ multiplex PCR reads with MiXCR, one entry per CDR3 protein. The table records roughly 89,000 distinct CDR3 sequences, approximately 96% of them present only once. The length of the CDR3 is 17 residues. J was trimmed by 2 bases and V by 3 bases; bases with no gene match: 12. Germline V gene sequence: CDR1 DFQATT, CDR2 SNEGSKA (reference sequence).

Material: CD8+ T cells from PBMCs. V gene TRBV20-1 combines with J gene TRBJ1-5, with 8 bases lining up with TRBD1. This clonotype originated in a human donor with Susac syndrome. In DNA, the CDR3 is TGCAGTGCTAGTGCGACCGGAGGACAGGGCCGCAATCAGCCCCAGCATTTT. Amino acids: CSASATGGQGRNQPQHF.